A single sample gave rise to the 5 T cell receptor beta chains below, sequenced in a study of blood T cell repertoires in COVID-19. Libraries were prepared by immunoSEQ multiplex PCR; TCRdb keeps only in-frame clonotypes and omits some of them. The repertoire includes over 250,000 clones, about 70% of them detected once, and about 3.5% sits in the top ten. The sample consisted of peripheral blood. These receptors all come from a woman older than 75 with acute or convalescent COVID-19.

V usage is TRBV6-6 and J usage is TRBJ2-7; D remains ambiguous. This CDR3 has 13 residues. Between the trimmed V and J ends, which lost 2 bases and 5 bases, there was a span of 10 bases. The germline gives CDR1 MNHNY, CDR2 SVGAGI (reference sequence). CDR3 sequence reads: CASSYLSNHEQYF. CDR3 bases: TGTGCCAGCAGTTACCTCAGTAACCACGAGCAGTACTTC.

The genes are TRBV5-4 and TRBJ2-7, with D perhaps matching TRBD1 (5 bases). The length of the CDR3 is 14 residues. V was trimmed by 0 bases and J by 3 bases, leaving 10 bases between them. Per germline, CDR1 SGHNT and CDR2 YYREEE (reference sequence). CDR3: CASSLAPQVYEQYF. In DNA, the CDR3 is TGTGCCAGCAGCTTGGCCCCACAGGTCTACGAGCAGTACTTC.

The chain recombines TRBV6-6 with TRBJ1-5; 7 bases fit TRBD1. Looked up from germline, CDR1 is MNHNY and CDR2 is SVGAGI (reference sequence). Unmatched junction bases numbered 9, after V lost 6 bases and J lost 7 bases. The CDR3 runs 14 residues. CDR3 in DNA: TGTGCCAGCAGGAATACAGGGGAAGGACAGCCCCAGCATTTT. It encodes CASRNTGEGQPQHF.

The chain uses TRBV12-3 or TRBV12-4 and TRBJ2-7; D unclear. The CDR3 is 11 amino acids. Trimming took 5 bases from V and 3 from J, leaving 5 bases between them. The CDR3 DNA follows: TGTGCCAGCAGTCAACACTACGAGCAGTACTTC. This encodes CASSQHYEQYF.

This sequence joins TRBV2 and TRBJ2-3; 10 bases fit TRBD2. Germline V lookup: CDR1 SNHLY, CDR2 FYNNEI. The CDR3 is made up of 14 amino acids. J lost 7 bases, V lost 5 bases, and 6 bases had no gene match. The CDR3 reads CASSPTSGSNTQYF. Here the CDR3 DNA reads TGTGCCAGCAGTCCGACTAGCGGGTCAAATACGCAGTATTTT.